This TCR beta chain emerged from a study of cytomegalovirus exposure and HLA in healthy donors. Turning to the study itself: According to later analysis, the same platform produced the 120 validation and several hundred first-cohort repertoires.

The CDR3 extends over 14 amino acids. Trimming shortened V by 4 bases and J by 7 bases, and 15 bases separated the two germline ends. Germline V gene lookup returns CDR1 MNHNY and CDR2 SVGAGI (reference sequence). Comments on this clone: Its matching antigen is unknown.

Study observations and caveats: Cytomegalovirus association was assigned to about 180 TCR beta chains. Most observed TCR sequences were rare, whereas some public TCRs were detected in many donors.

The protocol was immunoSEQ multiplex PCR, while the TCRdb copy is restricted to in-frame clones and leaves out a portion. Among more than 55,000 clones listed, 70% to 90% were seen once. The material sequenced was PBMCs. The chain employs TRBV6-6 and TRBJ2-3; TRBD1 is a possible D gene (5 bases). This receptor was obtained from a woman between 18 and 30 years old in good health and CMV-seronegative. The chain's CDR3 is CASSLSPGINTQYF. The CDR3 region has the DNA TGTGCCAGCAGTTTAAGTCCAGGGATCAATACGCAGTATTTT.